Listed here is a single TCR beta chain. The antigen remains undetermined. The CDR3 consists of 13 residues. V was clipped by 4 bases and J by 3 bases, with 9 bases between them. The germline gives CDR1 KGHSH, CDR2 LQKENI. Described time point: patch test 3, about 24 weeks after DPC sensitization. Described treatment: therapeutic diphenylcyclopropenone sensitization with weekly scalp DPC. The data derive from a study of human T cells and chemical hapten exposure. Study at large: Weekly scalp doses of diphenylcyclopropenone were given to patients during the approximately 25-week study. Application of 0.01% DPC to the upper back was done by patch test, with a reading at 6 days.

The library labeled individual cDNA molecules by adding unique molecular identifiers to them. In TCRdb, the RACE reads were re-called with MiXCR into one record per CDR3 protein. The table has roughly 150,000 distinct CDR3 sequences, 25% to 35% seen once; the top ten hold approximately 2.3%. General study results and limits: Clustering by CDR3 similarity yielded significantly more large clusters from expanded TCRs than controls.

Material: whole blood, obtained in connection with sensitization to the hapten diphenylcyclopropenone (DPC). The chain carries TRBV18 and TRBJ2-5; D not certain. The sequence was obtained from a woman under 30 with alopecia areata. Some clones in this sample may be carry-over from other donors' samples. The CDR3 spells CASSRSGEETQYF. CDR3 in DNA: TGTGCCAGCTCACGGTCAGGAGAAGAGACCCAGTACTTC. Using reference TRBV18 and TRBJ2-5 for the parts outside the CDR3, the full variable domain is NAGVMQNPRHLVRRRGQEARLRCSPMKGHSHVYWYRQLPEEGLKFMVYLQKENIIDESGMPKERFSAEFPKEGPSILRIQQVVRGDSAAYFCASSRSGEETQYFGPGTRLLVL.